Listed here are 27 T cell receptor beta chains from one sample, sequenced in a study of human T cells and chemical hapten exposure. This sample's time point: pre-sensitization, week 0. Documented treatment: therapeutic diphenylcyclopropenone sensitization with weekly scalp DPC. From the RACE reads, TCRdb called clonotypes with MiXCR, one entry per CDR3 protein. The data show 300,000 to 450,000 distinct CDR3 sequences, with more than 4.5% seen just once and approximately 2.4% held by the top ten. This material consisted of whole blood, taken in connection with sensitization to the hapten diphenylcyclopropenone (DPC). These receptors all stem from a woman in her forties or fifties with alopecia areata. Some clones in this sample may be carry-over from other donors' samples.

V usage is TRBV12-3 or TRBV12-4 and J usage is TRBJ2-7, with 8 bases fitting TRBD2. This CDR3 is built from 14 residues. V was pared by 3 bases and J by 4 bases, with 5 bases of the junction left unmatched. The CDR3: CASSLSGGLYEQYF. The CDR3 DNA reads TGTGCCAGCAGTTTGAGCGGGGGCCTATACGAGCAGTACTTC.

This clonotype was recorded many times. The CDR3 protein is CASSSGQGLQETQYF. The CDR3 DNA follows: TGTGCCAGCAGTAGCGGACAGGGGCTCCAAGAGACCCAGTACTTC. V and J are TRBV28 and TRBJ2-5; 9 nucleotides agree with TRBD1. There are 15 residues in the CDR3. Germline CDR1 reads MDHEN; CDR2 reads SYDVKM. Unmatched junction bases numbered 5, after V lost 5 bases and J lost 1 base.

This clonotype was observed at least ten times. The gene calls are TRBV7-9 and TRBJ2-1; 9 nucleotides match TRBD2. Germline V gene sequence: CDR1 SEHNR, CDR2 FQNEAQ (reference sequence). After removal of 7 bases from V and 3 bases from J, the junction contained 7 bases not matched to a gene. This CDR3 contains 15 residues. The CDR3 DNA is TGTGCCAGCACCGCTAGCGGGACTTTCTACAATGAGCAGTTCTTC. It codes for CASTASGTFYNEQFF. The whole variable domain, filled in from reference TRBV7-9 and TRBJ2-1, reads DTGVSQNPRHKITKRGQNVTFRCDPISEHNRLYWYRQTLGQGPEFLTYFQNEAQLEKSRLLSDRFSAERPKGSFSTLEIQRTEQGDSAMYLCASTASGTFYNEQFFGPGTRLTVL.

Only a few counts were recorded for this clonotype. This chain connects TRBV7-2 to TRBJ2-5; TRBD2 might be the D (5 bases). V shed 4 bases and J shed 3 bases, with 12 bases lying between them. The CDR3 is 14 residues long. Per the germline V gene, CDR1 is SGHTA and CDR2 is FQGNSA. The CDR3 loop reads CASSSDWTKETQYF. CDR3 DNA sequence: TGTGCCAGCAGCTCGGACTGGACCAAAGAGACCCAGTACTTC.

This clonotype was seen at least ten times. The chain carries TRBV5-4 and TRBJ2-3; D not certain. This CDR3 has 13 residues. V was cut by 2 bases and J by 0 bases, with 4 bases left in between. CDR1 and CDR2 from the germline V gene are SGHNT and YYREEE (reference sequence). Here the CDR3 DNA reads TGTGCCAGCAGCTTTCACAGCACAGATACGCAGTATTTT. Amino acids: CASSFHSTDTQYF.

This clonotype was detected many times. This chain joins TRBV7-2 and TRBJ2-1, with 7 bases matching TRBD2. The V and J ends lost 5 bases and 7 bases, in that order; junction bases with no gene match: 8. The CDR3 loop spans 14 amino acids. Germline CDR1 is SGHTA and CDR2 is FQGNSA. For the CDR3, the DNA is TGTGCCAGCAGCCCTCCTCCCGGGGGGAATGAGCAGTTCTTC. Protein product: CASSPPPGGNEQFF.

This clonotype was seen repeatedly, ten times or more. The V gene is TRBV7-9, the J gene TRBJ1-1; D perhaps matches TRBD1 (6 bases). The CDR3 is 14 residues long. Germline V gene data show CDR1 as SEHNR and CDR2 as FQNEAQ (reference sequence). V was cut by 1 base and J by 8 bases, with 14 bases left in between. This CDR3 reads CASSLEQGAREAFF. CDR3 sequence (DNA): TGTGCCAGCAGCTTAGAACAGGGCGCGAGGGAAGCTTTCTTT.

In its sample, this clonotype was seen a few times. The rearrangement links TRBV7-9 to TRBJ1-5; D possibly corresponds to TRBD1 (6 bases). The germline V gene has CDR1 SEHNR and CDR2 FQNEAQ (reference sequence). CDR3 length: 12 amino acids. V was shortened by 5 bases and J by 7 bases, with 9 bases between the two germline ends. The CDR3 protein is CASSRDTQPQHF. In DNA form, the CDR3 reads TGTGCCAGCAGCAGGGACACCCAGCCCCAGCATTTT.

The table lists this clonotype with a few counts. The rearrangement links TRBV25-1 to TRBJ1-5; D call uncertain. V lost 1 base and J lost 1, with 8 bases in between. The CDR3 length is 15 residues. The germline V gene encodes CDR1 MGHDK and CDR2 SYGVNS. The CDR3 loop reads CASSESRGSNQPQHF. The DNA of the CDR3 is TGTGCCAGCAGTGAATCACGAGGAAGCAATCAGCCCCAGCATTTT. Filled out from reference TRBV25-1 and TRBJ1-5, the complete variable domain reads EADIYQTPRYLVIGTGKKITLECSQTMGHDKMYWYQQDPGMELHLIHYSYGVNSTEKGDLSSESTVSRIRTEHFPLTLESARPSHTSQYLCASSESRGSNQPQHFGDGTRLSIL.

This clonotype was seen at least ten times. The chain is built from TRBV4-3 and TRBJ1-1, with a weak D call TRBD1 (6 bases). The V and J ends lost 2 bases and 4 bases respectively, with 8 bases between them. This CDR3 spans 13 amino acids. The V gene's germline CDR1 is LGHNA and CDR2 YSLEER. CDR3 coding DNA: TGCGCCAGCAGCCAAAAGGGGGGCACTGAAGCTTTCTTT. The encoded protein is CASSQKGGTEAFF.

The chain is built from TRBV20-1 and TRBJ1-2; D is perhaps TRBD1 (6 bases). This CDR3 has 14 residues. Germline CDR1 is DFQATT and CDR2 is SNEGSKA (reference sequence). V lost 6 bases to trimming and J lost 4 bases, with 18 bases between them. CDR3 in amino acids: CSATDVGAAYGYTF. The CDR3 bases are TGCAGTGCCACAGACGTGGGGGCAGCCTATGGCTACACCTTC.

This clonotype appeared a few times. The J gene is TRBJ1-2, the V gene TRBV7-9; 10 nucleotides agree with TRBD1. After removal of 5 bases from V and 4 bases from J, the junction contained 10 bases not matched to a gene. Germline V CDR1 and CDR2: SEHNR, FQNEAQ (reference sequence). CDR3 length: 16 residues. The CDR3 sequence is CASSAGQGLEGYGYTF. CDR3 DNA: TGTGCCAGCAGCGCGGGACAGGGGTTAGAGGGCTATGGCTACACCTTC.

Ten or more counts support this clonotype. This rearrangement joins TRBV7-2 to TRBJ2-1; D may be TRBD2 (7 bases). CDR1 and CDR2 (germline): SGHTA, FQGNSA. This CDR3 spans 15 amino acids. Trimming pared 1 base from V and 5 bases from J, leaving 12 bases between. CDR3 nucleotides: TGTGCCAGCAGCTTAGGACGGCGGGGGCACAATGAGCAGTTCTTC. Residues: CASSLGRRGHNEQFF.

The table lists this clonotype with many counts. The CDR3 loop is CASSLGASVYEQYF. The CDR3 nucleotides read TGTGCCAGCAGTTTAGGGGCCAGCGTGTACGAGCAGTACTTC. The chain employs TRBV28 and TRBJ2-7, with D tentatively TRBD1 (5 bases). CDR3 length: 14 amino acids. V lost 2 bases and J 4 bases, leaving 12 bases between the germline ends. CDR1 is MDHEN, CDR2 SYDVKM, per germline.

This clonotype has ten or more counts. The V and J genes are TRBV29-1 and TRBJ2-3; 10 bases are shared with TRBD2. Germline V CDR1 and CDR2: SQVTM, ANQGSEA. V lost 4 bases and J lost 4; bases outside the gene matches: 5. CDR3 length equals 14 residues. The DNA for the CDR3 is TGCAGCGTTGTTCAGCGGGGGGGGGCAGATACGCAGTATTTT. Protein product: CSVVQRGGADTQYF.

The chain has TRBV2 and TRBJ2-5; a possible D gene is TRBD1 (6 bases). Germline V gives CDR1 SNHLY, CDR2 FYNNEI. The CDR3 spans 14 residues. The V gene lost 4 bases and the J gene lost 1 base, with 10 bases spanning the gap. This chain's CDR3 is CASSAQDSQETQYF. The CDR3 bases are TGTGCCAGCAGTGCCCAGGACAGCCAAGAGACCCAGTACTTC.

This clonotype was seen at least ten times. This chain joins TRBV12-3 or TRBV12-4 and TRBJ2-3; no reliable D call. CDR3 length: 14 residues. V was trimmed by 6 bases and J by 2 bases, leaving 12 bases between them. The CDR3: CASSWQGITDTQYF. In nucleotides, the CDR3 is TGTGCCAGCAGCTGGCAAGGAATCACAGATACGCAGTATTTT.

This clonotype was seen repeatedly, ten times or more. The V call is TRBV29-1, the J call TRBJ2-2; TRBD1 agrees at 8 bases. Germline V lookup: CDR1 SQVTM, CDR2 ANQGSEA. With 6 bases clipped from V and 5 bases from J, the junction kept 2 bases outside the gene matches. This CDR3 is 12 amino acids long. The CDR3: CSVGQGTGELFF. Here the CDR3 DNA reads TGCAGCGTCGGACAGGGAACCGGGGAGCTGTTTTTT.

This clonotype showed up many times. The chain is built from TRBV10-3 and TRBJ2-6, with D unresolved. The CDR3 is made up of 13 amino acids. Trimming removed 7 bases from V and 4 bases from J, with 8 bases in between. CDR1 is ENHRY and CDR2 is SYGVKD in the germline V gene. The CDR3 DNA reads as TGTGCCATCATGGTTTTGGGGGCCAACGTCCTGACTTTC. This codes for CAIMVLGANVLTF.

This chain links TRBV7-9 with TRBJ1-1, with TRBD1 matching 8 bases. The CDR3 has 17 amino acids. Germline V gives CDR1 SEHNR, CDR2 FQNEAQ (reference sequence). After removal of 1 base from V and 10 bases from J, the junction contained 17 bases not matched to a gene. CDR3 sequence: CASSLGRTGREGMIAFF. CDR3 bases: TGTGCCAGCAGCTTAGGCCGGACAGGGAGAGAGGGTATGATAGCTTTCTTT.

The gene calls are TRBV20-1 and TRBJ2-3; a weak D match, TRBD2 (5 bases). Germline CDR1 is DFQATT and CDR2 is SNEGSKA (reference sequence). V was shortened by 4 bases and J by 4 bases, with 15 bases between the two germline ends. This CDR3 is 14 amino acids long. CDR3 protein: CSAKRAGGADTQYF. CDR3 bases: TGCAGTGCTAAGCGTGCTGGAGGCGCAGATACGCAGTATTTT.

The gene calls are TRBV24-1 and TRBJ2-6, with a possible D match to TRBD2 (5 bases). Germline V gene lookup returns CDR1 KGHDR and CDR2 SFDVKD. Trimming removed 10 bases at V and 4 bases at J, with 16 bases between. This CDR3 spans 15 amino acids. The CDR3 protein is CATGPAGVGANVLTF. In DNA form, the CDR3 reads TGTGCCACGGGCCCCGCCGGGGTCGGGGCCAACGTCCTGACTTTC.

This clonotype was detected a few times. The chain has TRBV2 and TRBJ2-2; D uncertain. This CDR3 is built from 12 residues. Germline loops: CDR1 SNHLY, CDR2 FYNNEI. Trimming took 7 bases from V and 9 from J, leaving 12 bases between them. In nucleotides, the CDR3 is TGTGCCAGCATGAGCAAGCATTGGGAGCTGTTTTTT. Encoded protein: CASMSKHWELFF.

This clonotype was found a few times. The chain combines TRBV30 with TRBJ2-2, with 7 bases identical to TRBD1. V gave up 4 bases and J gave up 6 bases; unmatched junction bases: 2. The CDR3 extends over 12 amino acids. Germline lookup yields CDR1 GTSNPN and CDR2 SVGIG (reference sequence). The DNA for the CDR3 is TGTGCCTGGACAGGGGGACCCGGGGAGCTGTTTTTT. Translating gives CAWTGGPGELFF.

The sample holds many counts of this clonotype. The chain couples TRBV3-1 to TRBJ2-1; D assignment may be TRBD1 or TRBD2 (5 bases each). The germline V gene has CDR1 LGHDT and CDR2 YNNKEL (reference sequence). The CDR3 totals 20 residues. Trimming removed 1 base at V and 0 bases at J, with 22 bases between. The CDR3 coding sequence is TGTGCCAGCAGCCAAGTTGGAATGGGGCCAGGGACGACCTCCTACAATGAGCAGTTCTTC. Translating gives CASSQVGMGPGTTSYNEQFF.

The V and J genes are TRBV18 and TRBJ2-6; 12 bases are a match to TRBD1. V trimming: 2 bases; J trimming: 4 bases; junction bases outside the gene matches: 6. The CDR3 totals 18 residues. CDR1 and CDR2 (germline): KGHSH, LQKENI. CDR3: CASSPLGQGATGANVLTF. For the CDR3, the DNA is TGTGCCAGCTCACCATTGGGACAGGGGGCCACAGGGGCCAACGTCCTGACTTTC.

This clonotype came up many times. The CDR3 sequence is CASSAGESGNTIYF. CDR3 DNA: TGTGCCAGCAGTGCAGGTGAATCTGGAAACACCATATATTTT. The rearrangement links TRBV6-1 to TRBJ1-3; no firm D call. Trimming shortened V by 4 bases and J by 1 base, and 8 bases separated the two germline ends. Germline assignment: CDR1 MNHNS and CDR2 SASEGT. This CDR3 is built from 14 residues.